This T cell receptor (beta chain) was retrieved from a study of blood T cell repertoires in COVID-19. Overall study context: The United States, Italy and Spain provided the acute and convalescent COVID-19 samples. PBMCs, B-cell-depleted T cells, or T cells provided the cDNA or gDNA that made up the material.

Germline assignment: CDR1 SGHVS and CDR2 FNYEAQ. V was shortened by 1 base and J by 2 bases, with 12 bases between the two germline ends. This CDR3 is built from 15 residues. The authors' processing: The assay estimated nucleated cells by amplifying reference gene primers. Here immunoSEQ multiplex PCR was the method, and the copy in TCRdb shows in-frame clones only, minus some. The V and J calls and clone size are taken from that table; D and trimming were inferred from the DNA. The sample yields about 400,000 clones, about nine tenths seen once. Clinical history reported by participants formed the basis on which cohorts were assigned.

This clonotype was sampled from a woman in her thirties who had recovered from COVID-19. The chain employs TRBV7-6 and TRBJ2-7, with D possibly being TRBD2 (6 bases). Sequencing was performed on PBMCs or T cells enriched from blood (not recorded which). The CDR3 is CASSLGPGSPYEQYF. In DNA, the CDR3 is TGTGCCAGCAGCTTAGGTCCCGGGAGCCCCTACGAGCAGTACTTC.